This T cell receptor beta chain was identified during a study of T-cell reconstitution after alpha-beta-depleted transplantation in children. Construction of the TCRbeta library involved unique molecular identifiers. TCRdb fed the PCR reads into MiXCR, producing one record per CDR3 protein. There are around 490,000 distinct CDR3 sequences in the sample; around 10% occur only once, and roughly 15% lies in the top ten. Notes on the study in general: When one year had passed after transplant, most T-cell counts and diversity came from newly produced T cells.

In its sample, this clonotype was seen a few times. Antigen specificity is unknown. The sequence derives from a female patient aged 2 to 10 who had a stem cell transplant for aplastic anemia, so the T cells may come from the graft donor. Source: PBMCs, mostly from graft donor cells, taken 180 days after TCRalphabeta/CD19-depleted stem cell transplant.

The CDR3 nucleotides are TGCGCCAGCAGCAAGGGACACCCCTACGAGCAGTACTTC. This encodes CASSKGHPYEQYF. V is TRBV5-1 and J is TRBJ2-7; a possible D gene is TRBD1 (6 bases). The V and J ends lost 4 bases and 2 bases respectively, with 10 bases between them. This CDR3 is built from 13 residues. Germline V lookup: CDR1 SGHRS, CDR2 YFSETQ.